A selection of T cell receptor beta chains follows, all from one sample in a study of sequential checkpoint blockade in melanoma. Libraries were prepared by immunoSEQ multiplex PCR; TCRdb keeps only in-frame clonotypes and omits some of them. The profile shows under 40,000 clones, about 88% of them singletons. The sequenced sample was CD8+ T cells sorted from blood (inferred from file names), obtained from a patient given nivolumab and ipilimumab in sequence. Source of these receptors: a human donor with melanoma. Each CDR3 is given with its conserved first and last residue. The D gene is left open where the match is weak. Clone size is not always given. Where it is, it says once, few, many or a class for expanded clones.

d_gene: .; v_gene: TRBV27; j_gene: TRBJ1-2; abundance: .; CDR3aa: CASTPSGAANYGYTF; CDR3nt: TGTGCCAGCACGCCCTCAGGGGCTGCTAACTATGGCTACACCTTC
d_gene: .; v_gene: TRBV19; j_gene: TRBJ1-5; abundance: .; CDR3aa: CASSLADYSNQPQHF; CDR3nt: TGTGCCAGTAGTTTAGCAGACTATAGCAATCAGCCCCAGCATTTT
d_gene: .; v_gene: TRBV27; j_gene: TRBJ2-1; abundance: few; CDR3aa: CASAPLLFAYNEQFF; CDR3nt: TGTGCCAGTGCTCCACTACTTTTTGCTTACAATGAGCAGTTCTTC
d_gene: TRBD2; v_gene: TRBV7-9; j_gene: TRBJ2-1; abundance: .; CDR3aa: CASSAGGPSYNEQFF; CDR3nt: TGTGCCAGCAGCGCGGGAGGGCCCTCCTACAATGAGCAGTTCTTC
d_gene: .; v_gene: TRBV5-4; j_gene: TRBJ2-7; abundance: once; CDR3aa: CASRLGDEQYF; CDR3nt: TGTGCCAGCAGATTAGGGGACGAGCAGTACTTC
d_gene: TRBD2; v_gene: TRBV9; j_gene: TRBJ2-7; abundance: .; CDR3aa: CASSAVAGGFNEQYF; CDR3nt: TGTGCCAGCAGCGCTGTAGCGGGAGGGTTCAACGAGCAGTACTTC
d_gene: TRBD2; v_gene: TRBV4-3; j_gene: TRBJ2-1; abundance: .; CDR3aa: CASSQDWSGRTHNEQFF; CDR3nt: TGCGCCAGCAGCCAAGATTGGAGCGGGAGGACCCACAATGAGCAGTTCTTC
d_gene: TRBD2; v_gene: TRBV6-5; j_gene: TRBJ2-3; abundance: once; CDR3aa: CASRRTSGTDTQYF; CDR3nt: TGTGCCAGCAGGCGGACTAGCGGCACAGATACGCAGTATTTT
d_gene: .; v_gene: TRBV9; j_gene: TRBJ2-3; abundance: .; CDR3aa: CASSPGSRITDTQYF; CDR3nt: TGTGCCAGCAGTCCCGGGTCCCGGATCACAGATACGCAGTATTTT
d_gene: TRBD2; v_gene: TRBV7-9; j_gene: TRBJ2-2; abundance: .; CDR3aa: CASRGLAGVTGELFF; CDR3nt: TGTGCCAGCAGGGGACTAGCGGGTGTCACCGGGGAGCTGTTTTTT
d_gene: .; v_gene: TRBV7-8; j_gene: TRBJ2-7; abundance: .; CDR3aa: CASSLSGSSYEQYF; CDR3nt: TGTGCCAGCAGCTTATCTGGCAGCTCCTACGAGCAGTACTTC
d_gene: .; v_gene: TRBV27; j_gene: TRBJ2-2; abundance: .; CDR3aa: CASSEGPNTGELFF; CDR3nt: TGTGCCAGCAGTGAGGGTCCGAACACCGGGGAGCTGTTTTTT
d_gene: .; v_gene: TRBV10-2; j_gene: TRBJ2-1; abundance: .; CDR3aa: CASSESERRVEQFF; CDR3nt: TGCGCCAGCAGTGAGTCGGAGAGGAGAGTCGAGCAGTTCTTC
d_gene: TRBD1; v_gene: TRBV13; j_gene: TRBJ1-5; abundance: few; CDR3aa: CASSFGTGGQPQHF; CDR3nt: TGTGCCAGCAGCTTCGGGACAGGGGGTCAGCCCCAGCATTTT
d_gene: TRBD2; v_gene: TRBV13; j_gene: TRBJ2-7; abundance: .; CDR3aa: CASSPGLVGEQYF; CDR3nt: TGTGCCAGCAGCCCGGGACTAGTTGGCGAGCAGTACTTC
d_gene: .; v_gene: TRBV4-2; j_gene: TRBJ1-2; abundance: .; CDR3aa: CASSQDQPGVYGYTF; CDR3nt: TGTGCCAGCAGCCAAGATCAACCCGGGGTTTATGGCTACACCTTC
d_gene: .; v_gene: TRBV27; j_gene: TRBJ1-2; abundance: .; CDR3aa: CASSLYTGSDYGYTF; CDR3nt: TGTGCCAGCAGTTTATATACAGGGTCGGACTATGGCTACACCTTC
d_gene: TRBD1; v_gene: TRBV2; j_gene: TRBJ2-3; abundance: .; CDR3aa: CATSSGQGPEDTQYF; CDR3nt: TGTGCCACGTCCTCGGGACAGGGGCCTGAAGATACGCAGTATTTT
d_gene: TRBD2; v_gene: TRBV4-2; j_gene: TRBJ2-7; abundance: once; CDR3aa: CASSQAPPRLAGEWEQYF; CDR3nt: TGTGCCAGCAGCCAAGCCCCGCCCCGACTAGCGGGAGAGTGGGAGCAGTACTTC
d_gene: TRBD1; v_gene: TRBV6-6; j_gene: TRBJ1-4; abundance: .; CDR3aa: CASSTGVTNEKLFF; CDR3nt: TGTGCCAGCAGTACAGGGGTAACTAATGAAAAACTGTTTTTT
d_gene: .; v_gene: TRBV19; j_gene: TRBJ1-1; abundance: .; CDR3aa: CASSIWQGMDTEAFF; CDR3nt: TGTGCCAGTAGTATATGGCAGGGGATGGACACTGAAGCTTTCTTT
d_gene: TRBD2; v_gene: TRBV6-4; j_gene: TRBJ2-3; abundance: .; CDR3aa: CASSETGGWTDTQYF; CDR3nt: TGTGCCAGCAGTGAGACGGGAGGATGGACAGATACGCAGTATTTT
d_gene: .; v_gene: TRBV28; j_gene: TRBJ1-1; abundance: .; CDR3aa: CASTPQPPTEAFF; CDR3nt: TGTGCCAGCACCCCACAGCCCCCCACTGAAGCTTTCTTT
d_gene: TRBD2; v_gene: TRBV6-5; j_gene: TRBJ2-7; abundance: .; CDR3aa: CASSSSGRGYEQYF; CDR3nt: TGTGCCAGCAGCTCTAGCGGGAGGGGGTACGAGCAGTACTTC
d_gene: .; v_gene: TRBV6-5; j_gene: TRBJ2-1; abundance: .; CDR3aa: CASRAGSEYNEQFF; CDR3nt: TGTGCCAGCCGTGCCGGGAGCGAATACAATGAGCAGTTCTTC
d_gene: .; v_gene: TRBV4-1; j_gene: TRBJ2-7; abundance: .; CDR3aa: CASSPRDYEQYF; CDR3nt: TGCGCCAGCAGCCCCCGAGACTACGAGCAGTACTTC
d_gene: TRBD1; v_gene: TRBV27; j_gene: TRBJ1-5; abundance: .; CDR3aa: CASSLMGQGYSNQPQHF; CDR3nt: TGTGCCAGCAGTTTAATGGGACAGGGATATAGCAATCAGCCCCAGCATTTT
d_gene: TRBD2; v_gene: TRBV7-9; j_gene: TRBJ2-3; abundance: once; CDR3aa: CASSPPSGEGGTDTQYF; CDR3nt: TGTGCCAGCAGCCCCCCTAGCGGGGAGGGGGGCACAGATACGCAGTATTTT
d_gene: TRBD2; v_gene: TRBV7-9; j_gene: TRBJ2-1; abundance: .; CDR3aa: CASSLSSGLYNEQFF; CDR3nt: TGTGCCAGCAGCCTGTCTAGCGGCCTTTACAATGAGCAGTTCTTC
d_gene: .; v_gene: TRBV29-1; j_gene: TRBJ2-3; abundance: .; CDR3aa: CSVVWGVDTQYF; CDR3nt: TGCAGCGTTGTTTGGGGAGTGGATACGCAGTATTTT
d_gene: TRBD2; v_gene: TRBV5-1; j_gene: TRBJ2-2; abundance: few; CDR3aa: CASSLTGTSIGELFF; CDR3nt: TGCGCCAGCAGCCTGACAGGGACTAGCATCGGGGAGCTGTTTTTT
d_gene: TRBD2; v_gene: TRBV7-6; j_gene: TRBJ2-5; abundance: .; CDR3aa: CASSLAHMRESGHYETQYF; CDR3nt: TGTGCCAGCAGCTTAGCGCATATGCGGGAGTCGGGCCACTACGAGACCCAGTACTTC
d_gene: .; v_gene: TRBV15; j_gene: TRBJ2-7; abundance: .; CDR3aa: CATSRQPGHYEQYF; CDR3nt: TGTGCCACCAGCAGACAGCCGGGACACTACGAGCAGTACTTC
d_gene: TRBD1; v_gene: TRBV19; j_gene: TRBJ1-1; abundance: .; CDR3aa: CASSINPTGGFTEAFF; CDR3nt: TGTGCCAGTAGTATCAACCCGACAGGGGGCTTTACTGAAGCTTTCTTT
d_gene: TRBD2; v_gene: TRBV5-1; j_gene: TRBJ2-2; abundance: .; CDR3aa: CASRTGLPTGGGELFF; CDR3nt: TGCGCCAGCAGAACGGGACTACCGACGGGGGGCGGGGAGCTGTTTTTT
d_gene: .; v_gene: TRBV30; j_gene: TRBJ2-2; abundance: .; CDR3aa: CAWSAKQGWGTGELFF; CDR3nt: TGTGCCTGGAGCGCCAAACAGGGTTGGGGAACCGGGGAGCTGTTTTTT
d_gene: TRBD1; v_gene: TRBV19; j_gene: TRBJ1-4; abundance: .; CDR3aa: CASTKGQVTTNEKLFF; CDR3nt: TGTGCCAGTACCAAGGGACAGGTGACAACTAATGAAAAACTGTTTTTT
d_gene: .; v_gene: TRBV6-6; j_gene: TRBJ1-5; abundance: .; CDR3aa: CASSGLAGSNQPQHF; CDR3nt: TGTGCCAGCAGTGGCCTTGCGGGGAGCAATCAGCCCCAGCATTTT
d_gene: .; v_gene: TRBV30; j_gene: TRBJ2-5; abundance: .; CDR3aa: CAWSVSPATGLETQYF; CDR3nt: TGTGCCTGGAGTGTATCGCCCGCAACAGGGCTAGAGACCCAGTACTTC
d_gene: .; v_gene: TRBV5-1; j_gene: TRBJ2-7; abundance: .; CDR3aa: CASSLAGFYEQYF; CDR3nt: TGCGCCAGCAGCTTGGCGGGGTTCTACGAGCAGTACTTC
d_gene: TRBD2; v_gene: TRBV4-2; j_gene: TRBJ2-1; abundance: once; CDR3aa: CASSSLGTSGLYNEQFF; CDR3nt: TGTGCCAGCAGCTCGCTGGGGACTAGCGGGCTATACAATGAGCAGTTCTTC
d_gene: TRBD2; v_gene: TRBV2; j_gene: TRBJ2-1; abundance: once; CDR3aa: CASSEGIAGRYNEQFF; CDR3nt: TGTGCCAGCAGTGAAGGAATAGCGGGACGTTACAATGAGCAGTTCTTC
d_gene: TRBD1; v_gene: TRBV7-9; j_gene: TRBJ2-1; abundance: .; CDR3aa: CASSLATGVYNEQFF; CDR3nt: TGTGCCAGCAGCTTAGCGACAGGGGTCTACAATGAGCAGTTCTTC
d_gene: TRBD2; v_gene: TRBV4-1; j_gene: TRBJ2-1; abundance: .; CDR3aa: CASSRGLAPSNEQFF; CDR3nt: TGCGCCAGCAGCCGGGGACTAGCCCCCTCCAATGAGCAGTTCTTC
d_gene: .; v_gene: TRBV6-6; j_gene: TRBJ2-2; abundance: medium-sized; CDR3aa: CASSEESLFTGELFF; CDR3nt: TGTGCCAGCAGTGAGGAGAGCCTGTTTACCGGGGAGCTGTTTTTT